What follows describes a single T cell receptor beta chain. This specimen comes from a study of blood T cell repertoires in COVID-19. Sequencing used immunoSEQ multiplex PCR; TCRdb keeps in-frame clones, though not all of them. Of 200,000 to 250,000 clones in the sample, more than 65% were seen once. V shed 5 bases, J shed 5 bases, and the junction held 9 bases outside the gene matches. Germline CDR1 SGHTA, CDR2 FQGNSA. The CDR3 runs to 15 residues. Sequenced material: peripheral blood. This chain links TRBV7-2 with TRBJ1-2, with TRBD1 identical over 9 bases. This receptor was taken from a woman of 80 years or more with acute or convalescent COVID-19. The CDR3, as DNA: TGTGCCAGCAGCATGGGACAGGGAGTAAATTATGGCTACACCTTC. It codes for CASSMGQGVNYGYTF.